The 3 T cell receptor beta chains in this list originate from one sample, sequenced in a study of radiation and T cells in renal cell carcinoma. Noted time point: blood 2 weeks post-SBRT. Stated treatment: 15 Gy SBRT to primary tumor, nephrectomy 4 weeks later. Clones were read by immunoSEQ multiplex PCR, and TCRdb kept only the in-frame ones, dropping some. The table has some 70,000 clones, around 80% seen once. The specimen was blood, collected from a patient whose treatment included radiotherapy and nephrectomy. The receptors stem from a man aged 55 to 70 with renal cell carcinoma.

The chain is built from TRBV30 and TRBJ2-4, with 11 bases fitting TRBD2. Unmatched junction bases numbered 4, after V lost 4 bases and J lost 2 bases. The CDR3 is 15 amino acids. Looked up from germline, CDR1 is GTSNPN and CDR2 is SVGIG (reference sequence). The CDR3 is CAWTSGRNSKNIQYF. CDR3 DNA: TGTGCCTGGACTAGCGGGAGGAACTCCAAAAACATTCAGTACTTC.

CDR3 residues: CASSENHGTVNGELFF. CDR3 bases: TGTGCCAGCAGTGAAAATCATGGGACAGTTAACGGGGAGCTGTTTTTT. This chain links TRBV2 with TRBJ2-2; 7 nucleotides agree with TRBD1. The CDR3 loop spans 16 amino acids. The V and J ends lost 2 bases and 7 bases, in that order; junction bases with no gene match: 10. Per germline, CDR1 SNHLY and CDR2 FYNNEI. The variable domain in full, completed from reference TRBV2 and TRBJ2-2, reads EPEVTQTPSHQVTQMGQEVILRCVPISNHLYFYWYRQILGQKVEFLVSFYNNEISEKSEIFDDQFSVERPDGSNFTLKIRSTKLEDSAMYFCASSENHGTVNGELFFGEGSRLTVL.

The chain has TRBV11-2 and TRBJ2-7; the D is unclear. Trimming took off 1 base at V and 0 bases at J, with 10 bases between the two ends. Germline CDR1 reads SGHAT; CDR2 reads FQNNGV. There are 15 residues in the CDR3. CDR3 nucleotides: TGTGCCAGCAGCTTAGGGTTGTCTAGCTCCTACGAGCAGTACTTC. Translated: CASSLGLSSSYEQYF.